These 2 T cell receptor beta chains came from one sample sequenced in a study of blood T cell repertoires in COVID-19. Libraries were prepared by immunoSEQ multiplex PCR; TCRdb keeps only in-frame clonotypes and omits some of them. Among around 210,000 clones listed, about 90% were seen once. The sequenced sample was peripheral blood. The receptors derive from a woman aged 65 to 85 with acute or convalescent COVID-19.

The J gene is TRBJ1-4, the V gene TRBV5-4, with 7 bases lining up with TRBD1. Trimming at V came to 3 bases and at J to 5 bases, leaving 7 bases not matched to a gene. Germline-derived CDR1 and CDR2 are SGHNT and YYREEE (reference sequence). The CDR3 loop spans 15 amino acids. Here the CDR3 DNA reads TGTGCCAGCAGCTATCGGGTGGGACAGAATGAAAAACTGTTTTTT. Its protein is CASSYRVGQNEKLFF. Full variable domain (outside the CDR3, taken from reference TRBV5-4 and TRBJ1-4): ETGVTQSPTHLIKTRGQQVTLRCSSQSGHNTVSWYQQALGQGPQFIFQYYREEENGRGNFPPRFSGLQFPNYSSELNVNALELDDSALYLCASSYRVGQNEKLFFGSGTQLSVL.

The chain is built from TRBV19 and TRBJ2-7; D possibly corresponds to TRBD1 (5 bases). V was trimmed by 4 bases and J by 6 bases, leaving 13 bases between them. CDR3 length equals 13 residues. Per germline, CDR1 LNHDA and CDR2 SQIVND (reference sequence). Here the CDR3 DNA reads TGTGCCAGTAGTAGGGGCCTAGAGAGCGAGCAGTACTTC. Its protein product is CASSRGLESEQYF. The full variable domain, completed using reference TRBV19 and TRBJ2-7, is DGGITQSPKYLFRKEGQNVTLSCEQNLNHDAMYWYRQDPGQGLRLIYYSQIVNDFQKGDIAEGYSVSREKKESFPLTVTSAQKNPTAFYLCASSRGLESEQYFGPGTRLTVT.